Included here is one T cell receptor (beta chain) sequence, with context. The sample comes from a study of shared clonotypes between healthy human individuals. Study-wide background: Samples came from a couple of female and a few male donors aged 18 to 49.

In the original workflow: Sequence data from immunoSEQ were junction-only and lacked quality scores; consequently, filtering differed. This table comes from immunoSEQ multiplex PCR, and its TCRdb copy is limited to in-frame clones, with some not included. The D gene and trimming were derived from the DNA, and the V and J assignments and clone size from that table. The sample lists approximately 2.1 million clones, over 85% occurring once. Splitting the CD4+ cells yielded a CD45RA+ naive subset and a CD45RA-negative memory subset. Sample: naive CD4+ T cells from PBMCs. Subset noted: CD45RA+ positively selected. This TCR came from a man in his late teens or twenties in good health. Some clones in this sample may be carry-over from other donors' samples.

For the CDR3, the DNA is TGTGCCAGCAGTTACGGACAGGGCGGAGAGACCCAGTACTTC. Translating gives CASSYGQGGETQYF. This chain connects TRBV6-6 to TRBJ2-5; 8 nucleotides match TRBD1. Germline CDR1 and CDR2: MNHNY and SVGAGI (reference sequence). This CDR3 is 14 amino acids long. The V segment lost 2 bases and the J segment 4 bases; nucleotides outside the gene matches: 3.